What follows describes a single T cell receptor (beta chain). Its matching antigen is unknown. Other DNA sequences in this sample translate to the same CDR3. V lost 8 bases to trimming and J lost 6 bases; unmatched junction nucleotides: 10. In germline, CDR1 is ENHRY, CDR2 SYGVKD. The CDR3 has 15 residues. This record belongs to a study of high-grade serous ovarian cancer treatment subgroups. Study details: Mean per sample: about 14,000 reads, more than 6,500 unique TCR beta rearrangements.

Produced via immunoSEQ multiplex PCR; TCRdb's table is partial and in-frame only. The repertoire includes thousands of clones, 82% of them detected once, and over 4% sits in the top ten. Study-wide points: Spatial context was lost because tumors were sequenced in bulk. TCR relatedness rose with neoantigen level and trended with mutation load. Tumors within one patient showed repertoire similarity of 0.11 to 0.79.

Tumor tissue was taken before any definitive surgery or chemotherapy was given. Sequencing was carried out using tumor tissue. The V gene is TRBV10-3, the J gene TRBJ1-5, with 10 bases that match TRBD1. The receptor's source is a human donor with high-grade serous ovarian cancer. The CDR3 reads CAIAPGQGTGQPQHF. CDR3 nucleotide sequence: TGTGCCATCGCGCCGGGACAGGGGACCGGTCAGCCCCAGCATTTT.